This entry concerns a single T cell receptor (beta chain). What this receptor recognizes is not known. Base qualities were left out, and no much larger clone turns up one base away. This sample is drawn from a study of cytotoxic CD8 clonotypes in ibrutinib-treated CLL (dated by TCRdb to the early 2020s). For context, the study as a whole: The cohort was composed of 11 relapsed/refractory and about 15 treatment-naive patients; IGHV unmutated status was identified in some 17 patients. Partial responses were observed in roughly 24 patients and complete responses in 2; after a median follow-up of around 68 months, remission was maintained in about 15 patients and progression was observed in some twelve. Response samples were taken after a median of about a year on treatment, ranging from about 6 to 40 months. On average, each sample yielded roughly 250,000 productive templates and tens of thousands of productive rearrangements. Of the approximately 86 participants in the trial, about 26 had longitudinal samples available. Cryopreserved peripheral blood mononuclear cells were obtained prior to treatment, at the time of response, and at either disease progression or sustained remission. Every remission and progressive disease sample was obtained while ibrutinib was still being received by the patients. Overall study outcomes, separate from this receptor: Public clonotypes were rare and either shrank or stayed stable during treatment, and the rise in clonality at ibrutinib response reflected expansion of private clonotypes. Sampling times were not matched between sustained-remission and progressing patients, and lymph node repertoires were not studied. At ibrutinib response clonality went up, during sustained remission it held steady, and at progression it dropped back toward baseline. At baseline, clonality was higher than in age-matched healthy donors and showed a strong correlation with circulating CD8+ T-cell counts.

Each clonotype received, on average, 10x coverage in deep resolution sequencing performed on a MiSeq, where the target depth lay between 1 in 1 million and 1 in 200,000 T cells. The immunoSEQ hsTCRB Kit was used to generate the TCR beta libraries. The authors' analysis ran thus. The data were analyzed with ImmunoSEQ Analyzer and ImmunoSEQ Data Assistant, and V, D and J gene assignments followed IMGT definitions. Clonality was computed as one minus normalized Shannon entropy of productive rearrangement frequencies, ranging from 0 to 1. Public clonotype analysis was restricted to overrepresented clonotypes comprising at least 0.05% of each patient's repertoire. Thirteen age-matched healthy donor repertoires from immuneACCESS were used as controls for clonality. What TCRdb holds here is the immuneACCESS table cut down to in-frame rearrangements. Part of the clones is not present; checked against another copy, under half of the missing clones reflect an unresolved V gene, and the others are unexplained. V and J calls and clone size come straight from that table; D and trimming were deduced from the DNA. This sample has about 300,000 clones in its table, and around 76% of those were observed once. The ten largest clones take up around 5.1% of the sample.

Ends trimmed: V by 6 bases, J by 2 bases; bases unmatched to a gene: 9. Its CDR3 holds 15 amino acids, cysteine through phenylalanine. Here the CDR3 DNA is all that survives: 45 bases in frame from base 1. CDR1 and CDR2, looked up from the germline V gene, are MNHEY and SVGAGI. The sample's time point label is to be understood as: progressive disease on ibrutinib. For TCR beta library preparation, about 2 micrograms of genomic DNA were extracted from the cryopreserved PBMCs. Longitudinal blood samples from CLL patients on ibrutinib monotherapy were analyzed using high-throughput TCR beta sequencing. The patients were enrolled in a single-center, open-label phase 2 trial of ibrutinib monotherapy.

The sequence derives from a human donor with chronic lymphocytic leukemia. Sequencing used PBMCs, obtained at disease progression, from a patient treated with ibrutinib. The rearranged segments are TRBV6-5 and TRBJ2-7, with 8 junctional bases fitting TRBD2. The sequenced DNA: TGTGCCAGCAGGACCGCGGGGGGTGCGGCCTACGAGCAGTACTTC. It specifies CASRTAGGAAYEQYF.